This TCR beta chain was recorded in a study of vaccination and CD4 T cells after COVID-19. The overall study: Post-vaccine specimens were obtained a median about 69 days after dose two (range 14 to 241). Study-wide findings and caveats: Going from about 22 to 38, median SARS-CoV-2-reactive clonotypes did not rise significantly.

Cultured CD4+ T cells had their DNA profiled by the Oncomine TCR Beta short-read assay. TCRdb analysed the PCR reads with MiXCR anew, one entry per CDR3 protein. Counted here are 4,000 to 5,000 distinct CDR3 sequences, 35% to 40% occurring once; the ten biggest clones make up roughly 43%. The CDR3 is 15 residues long. CDR1 LNHNV and CDR2 YYDKDF come from the germline V gene (reference sequence). Trimming shortened V by 0 bases and J by 1 base, and 9 bases separated the two germline ends. Treatment described: roughly 10-day PBMC culture with coronavirus spike peptide pools or control peptides (ViraFEST assay). Unexposed donor CD4+ T cells predated the COVID-19 pandemic, collected 2011-2018. Comments on this clonotype: The target antigen is unknown.

Sequenced sample: CD4+ T cells from blood, cultured in vitro. The sequence came from a human donor in good health. The V and J genes are TRBV15 and TRBJ1-2; D is undetermined. The CDR3 region is CATSREARINYGYTF. DNA of the CDR3: TGTGCCACCAGCAGAGAGGCCAGAATTAACTATGGCTACACCTTC.